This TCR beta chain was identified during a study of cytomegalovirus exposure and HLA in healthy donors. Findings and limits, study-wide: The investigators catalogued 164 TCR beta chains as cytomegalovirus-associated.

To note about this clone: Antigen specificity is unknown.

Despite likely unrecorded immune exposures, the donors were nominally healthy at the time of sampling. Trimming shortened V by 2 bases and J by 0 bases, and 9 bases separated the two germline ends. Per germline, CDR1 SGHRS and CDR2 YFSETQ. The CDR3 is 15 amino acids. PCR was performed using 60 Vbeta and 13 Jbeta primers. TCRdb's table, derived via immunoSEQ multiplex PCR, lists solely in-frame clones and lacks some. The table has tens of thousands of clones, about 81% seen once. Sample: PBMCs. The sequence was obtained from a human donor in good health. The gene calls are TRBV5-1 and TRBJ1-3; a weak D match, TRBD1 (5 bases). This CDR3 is CASSLSGGSGNTIYF. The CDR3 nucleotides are TGCGCCAGCAGCTTATCGGGGGGCTCTGGAAACACCATATATTTT.